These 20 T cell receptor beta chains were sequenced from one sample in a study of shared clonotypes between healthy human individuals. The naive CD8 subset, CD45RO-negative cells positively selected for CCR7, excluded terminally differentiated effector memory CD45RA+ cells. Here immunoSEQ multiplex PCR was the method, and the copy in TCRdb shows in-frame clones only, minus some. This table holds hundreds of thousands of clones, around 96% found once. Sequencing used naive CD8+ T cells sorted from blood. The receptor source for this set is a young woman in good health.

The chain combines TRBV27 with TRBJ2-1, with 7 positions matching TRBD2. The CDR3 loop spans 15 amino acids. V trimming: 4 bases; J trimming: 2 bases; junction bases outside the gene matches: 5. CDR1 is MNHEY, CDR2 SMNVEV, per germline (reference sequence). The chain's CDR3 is CASSSSSGPYNEQFF. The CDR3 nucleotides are TGTGCCAGCAGTTCAAGTAGCGGGCCCTACAATGAGCAGTTCTTC.

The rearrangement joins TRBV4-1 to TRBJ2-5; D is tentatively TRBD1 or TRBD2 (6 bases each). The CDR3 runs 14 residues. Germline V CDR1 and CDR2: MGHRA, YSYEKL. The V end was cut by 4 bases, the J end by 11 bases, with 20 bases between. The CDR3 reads CASSLGGTRFEQYF. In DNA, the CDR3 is TGCGCCAGCAGCCTTGGCGGGACAAGGTTTGAGCAGTACTTC.

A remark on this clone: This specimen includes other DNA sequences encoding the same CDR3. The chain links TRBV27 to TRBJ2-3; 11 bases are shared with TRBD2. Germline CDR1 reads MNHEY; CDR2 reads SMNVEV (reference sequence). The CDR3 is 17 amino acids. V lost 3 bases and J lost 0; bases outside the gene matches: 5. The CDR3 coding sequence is TGTGCCAGCAGTTTTGCCCTAGCGGGAGGAAGCACAGATACGCAGTATTTT. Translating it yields CASSFALAGGSTDTQYF.

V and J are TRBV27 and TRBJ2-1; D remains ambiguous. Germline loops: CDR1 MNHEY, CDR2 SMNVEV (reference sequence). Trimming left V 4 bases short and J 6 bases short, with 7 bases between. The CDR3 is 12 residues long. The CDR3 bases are TGTGCCAGCAGTTCCCACGCCAATGAGCAGTTCTTC. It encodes CASSSHANEQFF.

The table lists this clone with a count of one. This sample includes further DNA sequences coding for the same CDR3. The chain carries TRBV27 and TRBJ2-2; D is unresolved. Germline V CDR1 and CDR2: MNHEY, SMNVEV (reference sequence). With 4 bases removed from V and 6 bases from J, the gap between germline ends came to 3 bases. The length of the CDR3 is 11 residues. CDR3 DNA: TGTGCCAGCAGTTCTGCCGGGGAGCTGTTTTTT. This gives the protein CASSSAGELFF.

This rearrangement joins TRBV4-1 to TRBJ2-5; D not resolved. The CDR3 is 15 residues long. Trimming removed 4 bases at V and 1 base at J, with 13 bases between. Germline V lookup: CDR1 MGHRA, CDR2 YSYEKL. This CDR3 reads CASSPLQHSQETQYF. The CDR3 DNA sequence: TGCGCCAGCAGCCCACTACAACATTCCCAAGAGACCCAGTACTTC.

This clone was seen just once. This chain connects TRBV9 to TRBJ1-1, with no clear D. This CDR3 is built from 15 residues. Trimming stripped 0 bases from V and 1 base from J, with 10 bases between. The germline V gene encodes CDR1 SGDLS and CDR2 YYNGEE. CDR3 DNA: TGTGCCAGCAGCGTAGGGGCAGGCGGGAACACTGAAGCTTTCTTT. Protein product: CASSVGAGGNTEAFF. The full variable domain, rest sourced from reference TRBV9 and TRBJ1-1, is DSGVTQTPKHLITATGQRVTLRCSPRSGDLSVYWYQQSLDQGLQFLIQYYNGEERAKGNILERFSAQQFPDLHSELNLSSLELGDSALYFCASSVGAGGNTEAFFGQGTRLTVV.

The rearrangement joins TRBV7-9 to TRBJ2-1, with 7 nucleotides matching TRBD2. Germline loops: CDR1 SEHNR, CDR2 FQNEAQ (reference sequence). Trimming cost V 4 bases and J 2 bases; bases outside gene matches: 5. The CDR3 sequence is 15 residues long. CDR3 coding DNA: TGTGCCAGCAGCTGGATAGCGGGCACCTACAATGAGCAGTTCTTC. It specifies CASSWIAGTYNEQFF.

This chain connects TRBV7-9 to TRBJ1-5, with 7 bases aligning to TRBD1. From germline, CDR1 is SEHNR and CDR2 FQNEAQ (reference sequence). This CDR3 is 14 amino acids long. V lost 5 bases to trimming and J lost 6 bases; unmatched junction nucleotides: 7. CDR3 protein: CASSTGTERQPQHF. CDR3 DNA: TGTGCCAGCAGCACCGGGACAGAACGTCAGCCCCAGCATTTT.

The CDR3 sequence: CASSTADDTQYF. The CDR3 region has the DNA TGTGCCAGCAGCACCGCGGATGATACGCAGTATTTT. This sequence joins TRBV28 and TRBJ2-3; D remains ambiguous. The germline V and J ends were trimmed by 6 bases and 6 bases, with 10 bases remaining between them. Germline CDR1 reads MDHEN; CDR2 reads SYDVKM. CDR3 length: 12 amino acids. Full variable domain (remainder filled in from reference TRBV28 and TRBJ2-3): DVKVTQSSRYLVKRTGEKVFLECVQDMDHENMFWYRQDPGLGLRLIYFSYDVKMKEKGDIPEGYSVSREKKERFSLILESASTNQTSMYLCASSTADDTQYFGPGTRLTVL.

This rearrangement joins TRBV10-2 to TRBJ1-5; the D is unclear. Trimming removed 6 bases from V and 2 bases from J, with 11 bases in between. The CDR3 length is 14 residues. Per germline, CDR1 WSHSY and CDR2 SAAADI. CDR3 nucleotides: TGCGCCAGCAGGGACTTGGCCGGCAATCAGCCCCAGCATTTT. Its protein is CASRDLAGNQPQHF.

The CDR3 reads CASSLEPGTLPDTQYF. The DNA of the CDR3 is TGTGCCAGCAGCTTGGAGCCCGGGACTTTACCAGATACGCAGTATTTT. V usage is TRBV5-4 and J usage is TRBJ2-3; tentative D call: TRBD2 (6 bases). CDR1 and CDR2 (germline): SGHNT, YYREEE (reference sequence). The CDR3 sequence is 16 residues long. Trimming removed 0 bases at V and 4 bases at J, with 15 bases between.

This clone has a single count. The CDR3 DNA reads TGCAGTGCTAGGAAAGGGGACGAACTGTTTTTT. This translates into CSARKGDELFF. The J gene is TRBJ1-4, the V gene TRBV20-1; possible D gene TRBD1, 5 bases. V was shortened by 3 bases and J by 12 bases, with 11 bases between the two germline ends. Germline lookup yields CDR1 DFQATT and CDR2 SNEGSKA (reference sequence). The CDR3 runs to 11 residues.

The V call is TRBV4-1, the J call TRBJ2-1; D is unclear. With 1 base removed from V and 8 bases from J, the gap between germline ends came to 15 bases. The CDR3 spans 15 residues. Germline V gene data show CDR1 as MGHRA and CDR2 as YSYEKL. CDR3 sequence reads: CASSQGSLQWDEQFF. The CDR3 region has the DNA TGCGCCAGCAGCCAAGGAAGCCTTCAGTGGGATGAGCAGTTCTTC.

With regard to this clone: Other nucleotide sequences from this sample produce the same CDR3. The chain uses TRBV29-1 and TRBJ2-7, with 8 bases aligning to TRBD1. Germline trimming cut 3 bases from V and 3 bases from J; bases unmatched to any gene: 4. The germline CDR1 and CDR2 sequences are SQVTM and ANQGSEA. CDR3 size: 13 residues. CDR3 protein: CSVEGTGGYEQYF. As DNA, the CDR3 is TGCAGCGTTGAGGGGACAGGCGGCTACGAGCAGTACTTC.

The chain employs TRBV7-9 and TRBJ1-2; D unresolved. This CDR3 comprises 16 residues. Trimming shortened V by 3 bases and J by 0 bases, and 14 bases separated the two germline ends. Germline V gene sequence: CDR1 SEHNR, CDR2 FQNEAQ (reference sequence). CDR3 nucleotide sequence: TGTGCCAGCAGCTTGACTGGGGTCCTAGCTAACTATGGCTACACCTTC. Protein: CASSLTGVLANYGYTF.

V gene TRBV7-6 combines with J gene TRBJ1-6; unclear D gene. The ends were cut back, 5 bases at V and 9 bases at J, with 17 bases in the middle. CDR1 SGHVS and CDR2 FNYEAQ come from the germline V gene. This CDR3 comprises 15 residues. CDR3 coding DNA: TGTGCCAGCAGCCTGAGCGGCCCCGTCAGTTCACCCCTCCACTTT. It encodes CASSLSGPVSSPLHF.

CDR3 protein: CASSFSTSGIGYEQYF. In nucleotides, the CDR3 is TGTGCCAGCAGTTTCTCGACTAGCGGGATTGGGTACGAGCAGTACTTC. This chain links TRBV27 with TRBJ2-7; 11 nucleotides agree with TRBD2. V lost 3 bases to trimming and J lost 4 bases; unmatched junction nucleotides: 8. Germline V gene sequence: CDR1 MNHEY, CDR2 SMNVEV (reference sequence). CDR3 length: 16 amino acids.

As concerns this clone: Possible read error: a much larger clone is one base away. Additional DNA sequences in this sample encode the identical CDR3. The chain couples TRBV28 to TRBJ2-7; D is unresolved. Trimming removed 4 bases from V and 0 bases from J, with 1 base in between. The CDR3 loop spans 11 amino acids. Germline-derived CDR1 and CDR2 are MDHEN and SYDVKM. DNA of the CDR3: TGTGCCAGCAGTTCCTCCTACGAGCAGTACTTC. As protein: CASSSSYEQYF.

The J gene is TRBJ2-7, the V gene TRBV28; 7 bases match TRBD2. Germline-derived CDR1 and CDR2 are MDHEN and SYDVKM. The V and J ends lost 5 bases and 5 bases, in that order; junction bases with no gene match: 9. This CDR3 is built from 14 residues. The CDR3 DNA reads TGTGCCAGCAGTACCCTGGCGGGGGAAGACGAGCAGTACTTC. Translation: CASSTLAGEDEQYF. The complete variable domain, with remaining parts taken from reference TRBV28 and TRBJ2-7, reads DVKVTQSSRYLVKRTGEKVFLECVQDMDHENMFWYRQDPGLGLRLIYFSYDVKMKEKGDIPEGYSVSREKKERFSLILESASTNQTSMYLCASSTLAGEDEQYFGPGTRLTVT.